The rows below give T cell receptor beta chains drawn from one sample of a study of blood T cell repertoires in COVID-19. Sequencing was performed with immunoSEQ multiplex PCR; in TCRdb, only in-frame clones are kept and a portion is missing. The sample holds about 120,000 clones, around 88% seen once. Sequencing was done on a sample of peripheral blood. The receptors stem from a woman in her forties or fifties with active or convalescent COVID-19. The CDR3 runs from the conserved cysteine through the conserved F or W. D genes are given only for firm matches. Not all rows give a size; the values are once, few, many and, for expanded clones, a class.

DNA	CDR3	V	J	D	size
TGTGCCAGCAGTCCGGGGTTGTTTTTT	CASSPGLFF	TRBV27	TRBJ2-2	.	.
TGTGCCTGGAGCCAAGGGACAGGTCGGGGCTGGGAGCAGTACTTC	CAWSQGTGRGWEQYF	TRBV30	TRBJ2-7	TRBD1	.
TGTGCCAGCAGTTTATGGGGGAGTGGCGGGAGGGCGACAGATACGCAGTATTTT	CASSLWGSGGRATDTQYF	TRBV28	TRBJ2-3	TRBD2	.
TGTGCCAGCAGGCCGGGACAGACTAAACTCTACGAGCAGTACTTC	CASRPGQTKLYEQYF	TRBV2	TRBJ2-7	TRBD1	.
TGTGCCAGTAGCATAAGAGGGGGAGATACGCAGTATTTT	CASSIRGGDTQYF	TRBV19	TRBJ2-3	.	once
TGTGCCACCAGCCACGCGGGGCCGTACAATGAGCAGTTCTTC	CATSHAGPYNEQFF	TRBV24-1	TRBJ2-1	.	.
TGTGCCAGCAGCGCATTTCGGGAGCTAAGCGAGCAGTACTTC	CASSAFRELSEQYF	TRBV6-5	TRBJ2-7	.	.
TGTGCCAGTACCCCGGAACAGTTCACCGGGGAGCTGTTTTTT	CASTPEQFTGELFF	TRBV19	TRBJ2-2	.	.
TGTGCCATCAGGCGAAGCGGGAGTGGCACCGGGGAGCTGTTTTTT	CAIRRSGSGTGELFF	TRBV10-3	TRBJ2-2	TRBD2	.
TGCGCCAGCGGGACTAGCGCCAGCTCCTACAATGAGCAGTTCTTC	CASGTSASSYNEQFF	TRBV5-1	TRBJ2-1	TRBD2	.
TGTGCCAGCAGCCAAGGACTAGCGGGAGGGCAAGAGACCCAGTACTTC	CASSQGLAGGQETQYF	TRBV5-6	TRBJ2-5	TRBD2	once
TGTGCCAGCAGCTGGGGACTAGCGTACACCGGGGAGCTGTTTTTT	CASSWGLAYTGELFF	TRBV7-2	TRBJ2-2	TRBD2	.
TGTGCCACCAGCAGAAAAAGACCAGGGGCTGGAAACACCATATATTTT	CATSRKRPGAGNTIYF	TRBV15	TRBJ1-3	.	few
TGTGCCAGCAGCTTAGTTAGGAGCTCCTACAATGAGCAGTTCTTC	CASSLVRSSYNEQFF	TRBV7-8	TRBJ2-1	.	.
TGCGCCAGCAGCCAAGACCCAGCGGGAGGGCCGTGGTTCTTC	CASSQDPAGGPWFF	TRBV4-3	TRBJ2-1	TRBD2	.
TGTGCCAGCAGCTTAGGACAGGGGGCGAACACTGAAGCTTTCTTT	CASSLGQGANTEAFF	TRBV7-6	TRBJ1-1	TRBD1	.
TGTGCCTGGAGCGGTAGGGGAGGAGCAGTCGCAGATACGCAGTATTTT	CAWSGRGGAVADTQYF	TRBV30	TRBJ2-3	.	.
TGTGCCAGCACCAAGGGACTAGCGGGTTACGAGCAGTACTTC	CASTKGLAGYEQYF	TRBV6-5	TRBJ2-7	TRBD2	once
TGTGCCAGCAGTGACCCACGGGGGAGGACCAAAAACATTCAGTACTTC	CASSDPRGRTKNIQYF	TRBV2	TRBJ2-4	.	.
TGTGCCAGCAGCTTGGGGACAGGGAATTTC	CASSLGTGNF	TRBV5-5	TRBJ2-7	TRBD1	.
TGTGCCAGCAGCTTTGACAGGGAGGTTTTGGGAGAGACCCAGTACTTC	CASSFDREVLGETQYF	TRBV5-8	TRBJ2-5	.	.
TGTGCCAGCAGATCAGTAGGGGGTTCCTACGAGCAGTACTTC	CASRSVGGSYEQYF	TRBV2	TRBJ2-7	.	.
TGTGCCAGCAGTCCGCGGACAGGGGGCGGCAATCAGCCCCAGCATTTT	CASSPRTGGGNQPQHF	TRBV28	TRBJ1-5	TRBD1	.
TGTGCCAGCAGTTTATCGCGGCGCAATCAGCCCCAGCATTTT	CASSLSRRNQPQHF	TRBV27	TRBJ1-5	.	.
TGTGCCAGCAGTGGCGACAGGGGCACAGATACGCAGTATTTT	CASSGDRGTDTQYF	TRBV27	TRBJ2-3	TRBD1	medium-sized
TGCGCCAGCAGCGGTCCGGGACAGGTAAACAATGAGCAGTTCTTC	CASSGPGQVNNEQFF	TRBV5-1	TRBJ2-1	TRBD1	once
TGTGCCAGCAGTTTCTCTAATAGCCGGGAGCAGTTCTTC	CASSFSNSREQFF	TRBV7-3	TRBJ2-1	.	.
TGTGCCAGCAGCTTAGCGTATGGACTAGCGGTGAAAAACATTCAGTACTTC	CASSLAYGLAVKNIQYF	TRBV7-9	TRBJ2-4	TRBD2	once
TGTGCCAGCAGCTTATACGGTCGGGAAGGCCGTATTCAGTACTTC	CASSLYGREGRIQYF	TRBV7-9	TRBJ2-4	.	.
TGTGCCAGCAGTTCTCCGGGACTTTACGGCTACACCTTC	CASSSPGLYGYTF	TRBV12-3/TRBV12-4	TRBJ1-2	.	few
TGTGCCAGCAGCGTAGGGAGGACGCGGCTAGCGGGTGAGCAGTACTTC	CASSVGRTRLAGEQYF	TRBV9	TRBJ2-7	TRBD2	.
TGTGCCAGCAGCTCCTCTAGCGGGAGAGGGACCCAGTACTTC	CASSSSSGRGTQYF	TRBV7-3	TRBJ2-5	TRBD2	.
TGTGCCAGTAGTATCCTACCTGACAGGGTTGGGTTACCCTACGAGCAGTACTTC	CASSILPDRVGLPYEQYF	TRBV19	TRBJ2-7	TRBD1	once
TGTGCCAGCAGATCCCGGGACAGGGTAACCGGGGAGCTGTTTTTT	CASRSRDRVTGELFF	TRBV2	TRBJ2-2	TRBD1	once
TGTGCTAGCAGCTCAGGCCCTAGCGGGACGGGGGAGACCCAGTACTTC	CASSSGPSGTGETQYF	TRBV7-7	TRBJ2-5	TRBD2	.
TGTGCCAGCAGGCCGGGGTGGGACAGGGGGCAACCCCAGCATTTT	CASRPGWDRGQPQHF	TRBV5-6	TRBJ1-5	TRBD1	.
TGTGCCAGCAAGACTAGCGGGAGCTACGAGCAGTACTTC	CASKTSGSYEQYF	TRBV7-2	TRBJ2-7	TRBD2	.
TGTGCCAGCAGCTTGGGGGCCCTAGAGACCCAGTACTTC	CASSLGALETQYF	TRBV5-4	TRBJ2-5	.	.
TGTGCCAGCAGTCGGACAGGGGATCAGCCCCAGCATTTT	CASSRTGDQPQHF	TRBV12-3/TRBV12-4	TRBJ1-5	TRBD1	.
TGTGCCAGCATGGGGACAGGGGAAACCGGGGAGCTGTTTTTT	CASMGTGETGELFF	TRBV2	TRBJ2-2	TRBD1	.
TGTGCCAGCAACCTGGACAGCAATAATTCACCCCTCCACTTT	CASNLDSNNSPLHF	TRBV2	TRBJ1-6	.	.
TGTGCCATCAGCCCGACAGGGGGAGGCGAGCAGTACTTC	CAISPTGGGEQYF	TRBV10-3	TRBJ2-7	TRBD1	.
TGTGCCAGCTCACTACAGGGGAATCAGCCCCAGCATTTT	CASSLQGNQPQHF	TRBV18	TRBJ1-5	TRBD1	.
TGTGCCAGCAGTTTTACAGGGGGCCCTGGGGCCAACGTCCTGACTTTC	CASSFTGGPGANVLTF	TRBV11-3	TRBJ2-6	TRBD1	once
TGTGCCAGCAGCCCTCGAGTTACGAACACTGAAGCTTTCTTT	CASSPRVTNTEAFF	TRBV7-9	TRBJ1-1	.	.
TGTGCCAGCAGTTACTGGCGGCAGCCGAACACCGGGGAGCTGTTTTTT	CASSYWRQPNTGELFF	TRBV6-5	TRBJ2-2	.	.
TGTGCCAGCAGAACTACAGGGTCTGGGAATGAAAAACTGTTTTTT	CASRTTGSGNEKLFF	TRBV6-5	TRBJ1-4	.	.
TGTGCCACCAGAAGCCGGGTCGAACTAACTCAAGCTTTCTTT	CATRSRVELTQAFF	TRBV15	TRBJ1-1	.	.
TGTGCCAGCAGCTTGGACCGGGGGGAGCTGTTTTTT	CASSLDRGELFF	TRBV5-6	TRBJ2-2	.	.
TGTGCCAGCACCGACAGGGCAGACCAGCCCCAGCATTTT	CASTDRADQPQHF	TRBV6-4	TRBJ1-5	TRBD1	once
TGTGCCAGCAGCTTAGGATTGGGCAGGGGGTATGGCTACACCTTC	CASSLGLGRGYGYTF	TRBV7-8	TRBJ1-2	TRBD1	.
TGTGCCAGCAGTCAAAGCGCGTACGAGCAGTACTTC	CASSQSAYEQYF	TRBV6-5	TRBJ2-7	.	.
TGTGCCAGCAGCCAAGGGGCCGAGCAGTACTTC	CASSQGAEQYF	TRBV4-2	TRBJ2-7	.	.
TGCGCCAGCAGTGAGTCAGGAGGAACGTATGGCTACACCTTC	CASSESGGTYGYTF	TRBV10-2	TRBJ1-2	.	few
TGTGCCAGCAGTTCCCTCTTAGGTGAGGGAGAGACCCAGTACTTC	CASSSLLGEGETQYF	TRBV6-5	TRBJ2-5	.	.
TGTGCCAGCAGCTTGACAGACCTGAACACTGAAGCTTTCTTT	CASSLTDLNTEAFF	TRBV11-2	TRBJ1-1	.	.
TGTGCCAGCAGCAATGTTAGGGGGTTGGGAGAGACCCAGTACTTC	CASSNVRGLGETQYF	TRBV21-1	TRBJ2-5	.	once
TGTGCCAGCTCTTCGGACAGGAACACTGAAGCTTTCTTT	CASSSDRNTEAFF	TRBV18	TRBJ1-1	.	.
TGTGCCAGCAGCCTAAGCACAGATACGCAGTATTTT	CASSLSTDTQYF	TRBV28	TRBJ2-3	.	.